This T cell receptor (beta chain) was identified during a study of blood T cells in healthy people across ages. Whole-study results and caveats: A roughly linear fall in TCR beta diversity per million T cells was seen with increasing age.

There are 14 residues in the CDR3. The germline CDR1 and CDR2 sequences are LGHDT and YNNKEL (reference sequence). Trimming left V 1 base short and J 11 bases short, with 17 bases between. A sample-barcoded 5' primer and a J-beta primer mix were used in a second PCR of roughly 7 to 11 cycles. The authors tagged each cDNA molecule using a template-switch adaptor with 12 random nucleotides. A single record per CDR3 protein comes from TCRdb applying MiXCR to the 5' RACE reads. The repertoire holds 700,000 to 950,000 distinct CDR3 sequences, with roughly 64% as singletons. No fewer than 7 million PBMCs went into each sample. Notes on this clonotype: Antigen unknown.

This clonotype originated in a man aged 30 to 45 in good health. Sequences were obtained from blood. The rearrangement joins TRBV3-1 to TRBJ2-5; D perhaps matches TRBD1 (6 bases). The CDR3 protein is CASSQALGAGAQYF. The CDR3 DNA reads TGTGCCAGCAGCCAAGCCCTGGGGGCGGGTGCGCAGTACTTC.